This T cell receptor (beta chain) was sequenced in a study of T cell responses to AZD1222 COVID-19 vaccine. Sequencing used immunoSEQ multiplex PCR; TCRdb keeps in-frame clones, though not all of them. This sample has 110,000 to 150,000 clones, with over 75% found just once. This clone has only a few counts. Its antigen is unidentified. Findings and caveats of the study: Unmutated variant regions are reportedly targeted by nearly half of spike-specific TCRs. Samples come after the peak T cell response, not at day 14. Among the donors, most were white British and more were female, and clonal diversity was possibly underestimated.

The germline gives CDR1 SGDLS, CDR2 YYNGEE. Trimming took 0 bases from V and 5 from J, leaving 12 bases between them. The CDR3 loop spans 15 amino acids. The source of this sequence is an adult in good health. Sequenced material: peripheral blood, taken on day 0 of AZD1222 vaccination. This chain joins TRBV9 and TRBJ2-1, with D possibly TRBD2 on 6 matching bases. DNA of the CDR3: TGTGCCAGCAGCGTAGATAGCGGATTACACAATGAGCAGTTCTTC. This sequence encodes CASSVDSGLHNEQFF.